This passage covers 14 T cell receptor beta chains from one sample sequenced in a study of T cell responses to AZD1222 COVID-19 vaccine. Repertoires were generated with immunoSEQ multiplex PCR, while TCRdb's copy carries only in-frame clones and drops some. This sample has 80,000 or so clones, with under 95% found just once. The input for sequencing was peripheral blood, taken on day 0 of MenACWY control vaccination. The receptors here all came from an adult in good health.

The V gene is TRBV3-1 (or the pseudogene TRBV3-2), the J gene TRBJ2-1; tentative D call: TRBD2 (6 bases). The V gene's germline CDR1 is LGHDT and CDR2 YNNKEL (reference sequence). V lost 3 bases and J lost 8, with 11 bases in between. CDR3 size: 13 residues. CDR3 nucleotide sequence: TGTGCCAGCAGCCAGGAACCGGGAGATGAGCAGTTCTTC. Protein: CASSQEPGDEQFF.

The chain carries TRBV30 and TRBJ2-1; perhaps TRBD2 as D (5 bases). Per germline, CDR1 GTSNPN and CDR2 SVGIG (reference sequence). The CDR3 extends over 12 amino acids. The V end was cut by 2 bases, the J end by 6 bases, with 8 bases between. Here the CDR3 DNA reads TGTGCCTGGAGTATAGCGACCAATGAGCAGTTCTTC. Translation: CAWSIATNEQFF. The whole variable domain, filled in from reference TRBV30 and TRBJ2-1, reads SQTIHQWPATLVQPVGSPLSLECTVEGTSNPNLYWYRQAAGRGLQLLFYSVGIGQISSEVPQNLSASRPQDRQFILSSKKLLLSDSGFYLCAWSIATNEQFFGPGTRLTVL.

This sequence joins TRBV3-1 (or the pseudogene TRBV3-2) and TRBJ1-2, with D uncertain. CDR1 is LGHDT, CDR2 YNNKEL, per germline (reference sequence). This CDR3 contains 15 residues. The V and J ends lost 0 bases and 5 bases respectively, with 13 bases between them. In nucleotides, the CDR3 is TGTGCCAGCAGCCAAGAGGATCCAGGACCATATGGCTACACCTTC. This encodes CASSQEDPGPYGYTF.

The rearrangement links TRBV30 to TRBJ2-5; 8 bases line up with TRBD2. The ends lost 6 bases at V and 4 bases at J; junction bases unmatched: 7. The CDR3 loop spans 13 amino acids. The germline CDR1 and CDR2 sequences are GTSNPN and SVGIG (reference sequence). The CDR3 here is CACLRGGSETQYF. As DNA, the CDR3 is TGTGCCTGCTTACGGGGGGGCTCAGAGACCCAGTACTTC.

This chain connects TRBV19 to TRBJ1-5, with D possibly TRBD1 on 6 matching bases. Trimming left V 6 bases short and J 4 bases short, with 16 bases between. The CDR3 length is 15 residues. Germline V gene lookup returns CDR1 LNHDA and CDR2 SQIVND (reference sequence). CDR3 protein: CASSLMSGVNQPQHF. CDR3 nucleotides: TGTGCCAGTAGCCTTATGTCAGGGGTGAATCAGCCCCAGCATTTT.

J is TRBJ2-2 and V is TRBV7-9, with TRBD1 identical over 7 bases. CDR1 and CDR2 from the germline V gene are SEHNR and FQNEAQ (reference sequence). This CDR3 spans 15 amino acids. Germline trimming cut 4 bases from V and 6 bases from J; bases unmatched to any gene: 8. The CDR3 DNA reads as TGTGCCAGCAGCTCCCGGGACAGATCCCCCGGGGAGCTGTTTTTT. Protein product: CASSSRDRSPGELFF.

The sample holds one count of this clone. V is TRBV19 and J is TRBJ2-5, with D possibly TRBD1 on 6 matching bases. V lost 4 bases and J lost 0, with 9 bases in between. From germline, CDR1 is LNHDA and CDR2 SQIVND (reference sequence). The CDR3 totals 14 residues. The CDR3 DNA is TGTGCCAGTAGTAAAAGGGACAACCAAGAGACCCAGTACTTC. This translates into CASSKRDNQETQYF.

The chain uses TRBV29-1 and TRBJ2-7, with a tentative D call TRBD2 (5 bases). Germline CDR1 is SQVTM and CDR2 is ANQGSEA. Trimming stripped 7 bases from V and 2 bases from J, with 12 bases between. The CDR3 consists of 12 residues. DNA of the CDR3: TGCAGCGCCAGCGGATTTACCTACGAGCAGTACTTC. This gives the protein CSASGFTYEQYF.

The rearrangement links TRBV6-5 to TRBJ2-1; D gene unclear. The CDR3 runs to 16 residues. V lost 0 bases and J lost 7, with 16 bases in between. The germline gives CDR1 MNHEY, CDR2 SVGAGI. As DNA, the CDR3 is TGTGCCAGCAGTTACTCGCTCAGTCCCGGGCAGAATGAGCAGTTCTTC. Its protein product is CASSYSLSPGQNEQFF.

This sequence joins TRBV30 and TRBJ1-5; D might be TRBD1 (5 bases). This CDR3 has 14 amino acids. Germline values: CDR1 GTSNPN, CDR2 SVGIG (reference sequence). With 4 bases removed from V and 11 bases from J, the gap between germline ends came to 21 bases. This CDR3 is CAWTFSGTGVTQHF. DNA of the CDR3: TGTGCCTGGACCTTTTCCGGGACCGGCGTGACCCAGCATTTT.

The chain carries TRBV5-1 and TRBJ2-3; D possibly corresponds to TRBD2 (6 bases). The V gene lost 2 bases and the J gene lost 5 bases, with 12 bases spanning the gap. CDR3 length: 14 residues. CDR1 and CDR2 from the germline V gene are SGHRS and YFSETQ. CDR3 coding DNA: TGCGCCAGCAGCTTTCTGGGGGGAGTAGATACGCAGTATTTT. As protein: CASSFLGGVDTQYF.

In its sample, this clone was seen once. This chain joins TRBV10-3 and TRBJ2-5, with D maybe TRBD1 (6 bases). CDR1 is ENHRY, CDR2 SYGVKD, per germline. V lost 5 bases and J 2 bases, leaving 9 bases between the germline ends. The CDR3 runs to 13 residues. CDR3 region: CAISRTVQETQYF. For the CDR3, the DNA is TGTGCCATCAGTAGGACAGTGCAAGAGACCCAGTACTTC.

The V gene is TRBV7-9, the J gene TRBJ1-4; tentative D call: TRBD1 (5 bases). CDR3 length: 16 amino acids. Germline loops: CDR1 SEHNR, CDR2 FQNEAQ (reference sequence). V dropped 6 bases and J dropped 0 bases, with 14 bases sitting between them. In DNA form, the CDR3 reads TGTGCCAGCAGTCGGTGGGAGGGACCAACTAATGAAAAACTGTTTTTT. Protein: CASSRWEGPTNEKLFF.

The rearrangement joins TRBV28 to TRBJ1-5; D gene ambiguous. Per the germline V gene, CDR1 is MDHEN and CDR2 is SYDVKM. V was pared by 3 bases and J by 1 base, with 7 bases between. This CDR3 has 14 residues. CDR3 DNA: TGTGCCAGCAGTTTTGCGGTGAGCAATCAGCCCCAGCATTTT. Protein sequence: CASSFAVSNQPQHF.